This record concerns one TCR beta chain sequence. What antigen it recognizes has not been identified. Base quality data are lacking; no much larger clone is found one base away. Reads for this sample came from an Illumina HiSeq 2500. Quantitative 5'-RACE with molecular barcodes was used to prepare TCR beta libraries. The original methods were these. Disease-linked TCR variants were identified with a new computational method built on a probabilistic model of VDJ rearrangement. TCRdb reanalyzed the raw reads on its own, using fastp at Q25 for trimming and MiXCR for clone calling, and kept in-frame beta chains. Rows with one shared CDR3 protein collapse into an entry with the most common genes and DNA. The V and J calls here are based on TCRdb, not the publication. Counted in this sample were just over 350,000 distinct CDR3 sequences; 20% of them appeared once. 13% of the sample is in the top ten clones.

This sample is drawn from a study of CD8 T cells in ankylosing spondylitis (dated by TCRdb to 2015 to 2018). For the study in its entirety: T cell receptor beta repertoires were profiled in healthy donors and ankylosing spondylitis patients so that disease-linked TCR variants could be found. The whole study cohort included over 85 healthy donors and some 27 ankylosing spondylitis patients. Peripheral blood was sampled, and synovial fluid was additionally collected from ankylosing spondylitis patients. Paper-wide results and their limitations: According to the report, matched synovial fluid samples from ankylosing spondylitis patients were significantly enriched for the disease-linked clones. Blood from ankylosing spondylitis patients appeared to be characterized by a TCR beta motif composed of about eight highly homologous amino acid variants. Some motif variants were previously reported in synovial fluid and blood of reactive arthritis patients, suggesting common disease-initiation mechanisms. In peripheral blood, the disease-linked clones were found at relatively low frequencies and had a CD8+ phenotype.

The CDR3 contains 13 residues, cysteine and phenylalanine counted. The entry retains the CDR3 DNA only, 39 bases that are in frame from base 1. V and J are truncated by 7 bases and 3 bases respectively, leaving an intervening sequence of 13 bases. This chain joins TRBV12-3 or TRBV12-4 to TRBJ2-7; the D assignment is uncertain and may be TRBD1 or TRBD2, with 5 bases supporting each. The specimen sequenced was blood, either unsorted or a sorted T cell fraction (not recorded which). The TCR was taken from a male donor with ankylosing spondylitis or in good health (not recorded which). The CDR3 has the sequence CASTSPGLYEQYF. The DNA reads TGTGCCAGCACCTCTCCGGGGCTCTACGAGCAGTACTTC.